Below, 26 T cell receptor beta chains from the same sample are listed, as sequenced in a study of blood T cell repertoires in COVID-19. Clones were read by immunoSEQ multiplex PCR, and TCRdb kept only the in-frame ones, dropping some. The table has roughly 260,000 clones, roughly 86% seen once. What was sequenced was peripheral blood. The receptors come from a woman in her 30s with COVID-19, enrolled during active disease.

This rearrangement joins TRBV10-3 to TRBJ2-3; 7 nucleotides agree with TRBD2. CDR1 and CDR2 (germline): ENHRY, SYGVKD. The CDR3 consists of 13 residues. The V and J ends lost 7 bases and 4 bases, in that order; junction bases with no gene match: 5. The CDR3 DNA reads TGTGCCATCAATCAGCGGGAATCAGATACGCAGTATTTT. Translation: CAINQRESDTQYF.

V gene TRBV7-3 combines with J gene TRBJ2-3, with 12 bases aligning to TRBD2. The V segment lost 7 bases and the J segment 4 bases; nucleotides outside the gene matches: 9. The CDR3 is made up of 16 amino acids. The germline gives CDR1 SGHTA, CDR2 FQGTGA. CDR3 sequence reads: CASTLVASGRADTQYF. The CDR3, as DNA: TGTGCCAGCACCTTGGTAGCTAGCGGGAGGGCAGATACGCAGTATTTT.

This clone was found a few times. One end of the junction fails to match germline, which may point to a read error. The chain recombines TRBV18 with TRBJ2-1, with D possibly matching TRBD1 (7 bases). The CDR3 totals 15 residues. The germline gives CDR1 KGHSH, CDR2 LQKENI. CDR3 DNA sequence: TGTGCCAGCTCACCAACAGGGGACTCCAACAATGAGCAGTTCTTC. It encodes CASSPTGDSNNEQFF.

The gene calls are TRBV5-6 and TRBJ1-1; D gene ambiguous. Germline V lookup: CDR1 SGHDT, CDR2 YYEEEE. The CDR3 loop spans 12 amino acids. V gave up 0 bases and J gave up 12 bases, with 12 bases separating them. The CDR3 is CASSLGSQRTFF. Here the CDR3 DNA reads TGTGCCAGCAGCTTGGGGTCACAGAGAACTTTCTTT.

The V gene is TRBV19, the J gene TRBJ2-3; possible D gene TRBD2, 6 bases. This CDR3 is 13 amino acids long. V lost 7 bases and J 2 bases, leaving 10 bases between the germline ends. CDR1 LNHDA and CDR2 SQIVND come from the germline V gene (reference sequence). The CDR3 here is CASKRDSTDTQYF. CDR3 DNA: TGTGCCAGTAAAAGGGACTCCACAGATACGCAGTATTTT.

The chain couples TRBV10-1 to TRBJ2-7; D uncertain. Deletions cut 0 bases from V and 2 bases from J, with 14 bases between. Germline CDR1 is WNHNN and CDR2 is SYGVQD (reference sequence). CDR3 length: 16 residues. The CDR3 loop reads CASSESILAYPYEQYF. As DNA, the CDR3 is TGCGCCAGCAGTGAGTCGATTTTAGCTTATCCCTACGAGCAGTACTTC.

This rearrangement joins TRBV6-6 to TRBJ2-7; TRBD1 matches at 8 bases. The V segment lost 5 bases and the J segment 2 bases; nucleotides outside the gene matches: 2. CDR3 length: 13 residues. CDR1 is MNHNY and CDR2 is SVGAGI in the germline V gene (reference sequence). The CDR3 coding sequence is TGTGCCAGCAGTCCGACAGGGGCCTACGAGCAGTACTTC. This encodes CASSPTGAYEQYF.

The rearrangement joins TRBV7-2 to TRBJ2-5; 7 bases are shared with TRBD1. The germline V gene encodes CDR1 SGHTA and CDR2 FQGNSA. The CDR3 has 15 residues. Trimming removed 0 bases from V and 2 bases from J; junction bases left unmatched: 3. CDR3 sequence reads: CASSLARQGQETQYF. In DNA, the CDR3 is TGTGCCAGCAGCTTAGCCAGACAGGGACAAGAGACCCAGTACTTC.

V usage is TRBV20-1 and J usage is TRBJ1-2; no clear D gene. The CDR3 length is 11 residues. The ends were cut back, 4 bases at V and 4 bases at J, with 7 bases in the middle. The germline CDR1 and CDR2 sequences are DFQATT and SNEGSKA (reference sequence). The chain's CDR3 is CSATRPYGYTF. CDR3 in DNA: TGCAGTGCTACCAGGCCCTATGGCTACACCTTC.

The sample holds one count of this clone. The V call is TRBV28, the J call TRBJ2-3, with unresolved D. The germline gives CDR1 MDHEN, CDR2 SYDVKM. The CDR3 length is 17 residues. The ends were cut back, 7 bases at V and 0 bases at J, with 20 bases in the middle. CDR3 loop: CASITGLMPISTDTQYF. CDR3 coding DNA: TGTGCCAGCATTACTGGGCTTATGCCGATTAGCACAGATACGCAGTATTTT.

The V call is TRBV6-4, the J call TRBJ2-7, with 8 bases identical to TRBD1. Germline assignment: CDR1 MRHNA and CDR2 SNTAGT. The V and J ends lost 3 bases and 5 bases, in that order; junction bases with no gene match: 3. This CDR3 has 13 amino acids. In nucleotides, the CDR3 is TGTGCCAGCAGTGAGGGACAGGTTGACGAGCAGTACTTC. Its protein is CASSEGQVDEQYF.

CDR3: CASSLNHGSGANVLTF. The DNA of the CDR3 is TGTGCCAGCAGTTTGAATCACGGCTCTGGGGCCAACGTCCTGACTTTC. The chain is built from TRBV25-1 and TRBJ2-6, with D uncertain. CDR1 is MGHDK, CDR2 SYGVNS, per germline. With 5 bases removed from V and 0 bases from J, the gap between germline ends came to 11 bases. CDR3 length: 16 amino acids.

This clone has a handful of counts. The chain links TRBV5-4 to TRBJ1-1; 9 bases align to TRBD1. The V segment lost 2 bases and the J segment 3 bases; nucleotides outside the gene matches: 2. This CDR3 has 14 residues. Germline CDR1 and CDR2: SGHNT and YYREEE (reference sequence). CDR3 bases: TGTGCCAGCAGCTTCGACAGGGGGTACACTGAAGCTTTCTTT. Encoded protein: CASSFDRGYTEAFF.

This clone came up once. The chain links TRBV27 to TRBJ2-7; 9 nucleotides line up with TRBD2. CDR3 length: 16 residues. CDR1 and CDR2 (germline): MNHEY, SMNVEV (reference sequence). V gave up 5 bases and J gave up 0 bases; unmatched junction bases: 8. CDR3 in DNA: TGTGCCAGCAGTCGTACTAGCGGGCTGAGCTCCTACGAGCAGTACTTC. It encodes CASSRTSGLSSYEQYF.

V gene TRBV3-1 (or the pseudogene TRBV3-2) combines with J gene TRBJ1-6; D unresolved. This CDR3 is 15 amino acids long. V dropped 1 base and J dropped 4 bases, with 8 bases sitting between them. The germline V gene has CDR1 LGHDT and CDR2 YNNKEL (reference sequence). The CDR3 nucleotides are TGTGCCAGCAGCCAAGCCCGAGGGTATAATTCACCCCTCCACTTT. It encodes CASSQARGYNSPLHF.

The chain uses TRBV7-9 and TRBJ2-4, with D unresolved. Germline V gene lookup returns CDR1 SEHNR and CDR2 FQNEAQ (reference sequence). This CDR3 has 11 residues. V shed 1 base and J shed 10 bases, with 5 bases lying between them. CDR3 in DNA: TGTGCCAGCAGCTTAGGCGGTATTCAGTACTTC. Its protein product is CASSLGGIQYF.

The CDR3 spells CASSSTGADNEQFF. In nucleotides, the CDR3 is TGTGCCAGCAGCTCCACAGGGGCGGACAATGAGCAGTTCTTC. V gene TRBV7-9 combines with J gene TRBJ2-1, with 7 bases lining up with TRBD1. The germline V gene has CDR1 SEHNR and CDR2 FQNEAQ (reference sequence). There are 14 residues in the CDR3. J gave up 5 bases and V 4 bases, and 5 bases lay outside the gene matches.

The chain is built from TRBV6-1 and TRBJ2-2; D possibly corresponds to TRBD2 (6 bases). The CDR3 covers 15 residues. Germline loops: CDR1 MNHNS, CDR2 SASEGT. Deletions cut 2 bases from V and 5 bases from J, with 12 bases between. CDR3 in DNA: TGTGCCAGCAGTGAACCAGGAGGGGATACCGGGGAGCTGTTTTTT. Its translation is CASSEPGGDTGELFF.

The chain couples TRBV19 to TRBJ1-6, with D unresolved. Germline CDR1 LNHDA, CDR2 SQIVND (reference sequence). V gave up 5 bases and J gave up 10 bases, with 18 bases separating them. The CDR3 sequence is 15 residues long. This chain's CDR3 is CASSASGTLVSPLHF. The CDR3 coding sequence is TGTGCCAGTAGTGCTTCGGGAACGCTCGTCTCACCCCTCCACTTT.

This sequence joins TRBV7-3 and TRBJ2-2, with D tentatively TRBD2 (5 bases). Germline V gives CDR1 SGHTA, CDR2 FQGTGA. V was clipped by 2 bases and J by 1 base, with 11 bases between them. CDR3 length: 16 residues. This CDR3 reads CASSLRQRQNTGELFF. The CDR3 DNA follows: TGTGCCAGCAGCTTACGCCAGCGGCAGAACACCGGGGAGCTGTTTTTT.

This clone occurred once. The rearrangement uses TRBV29-1 and TRBJ2-7; TRBD1 is a possible D gene (6 bases). CDR1 is SQVTM and CDR2 is ANQGSEA in the germline V gene. Deletions cut 6 bases from V and 1 base from J, with 16 bases between. This CDR3 has 14 amino acids. Here the CDR3 DNA reads TGCAGCGTCCGCCCCAGACAGGAGTCCTACGAGCAGTACTTC. Amino acid sequence: CSVRPRQESYEQYF.

The chain has TRBV2 and TRBJ1-1, with a tentative D call TRBD1 (5 bases). This CDR3 has 16 residues. V was shortened by 3 bases and J by 0 bases, with 14 bases between the two germline ends. Germline values: CDR1 SNHLY, CDR2 FYNNEI. The CDR3 is CASSDPDSAVNTEAFF. CDR3 coding DNA: TGTGCCAGCAGTGACCCCGACAGTGCGGTGAACACTGAAGCTTTCTTT.

The chain carries TRBV7-2 and TRBJ2-3; D might be TRBD2 (5 bases). V lost 5 bases and J lost 6, with 18 bases in between. There are 15 residues in the CDR3. Germline V gene data show CDR1 as SGHTA and CDR2 as FQGNSA. CDR3 bases: TGTGCCAGCAGCGAGCAAGGTTCCCGGAGGGATACGCAGTATTTT. Translation: CASSEQGSRRDTQYF.

J is TRBJ1-2 and V is TRBV5-8; D might be TRBD1 (6 bases). V lost 6 bases and J 4 bases, leaving 16 bases between the germline ends. Germline CDR1 reads SGHTS; CDR2 reads YDEGEE. The CDR3 runs 14 residues. This CDR3 is CASTNRDYLYGYTF. DNA of the CDR3: TGTGCCAGCACCAACAGGGACTACCTCTATGGCTACACCTTC.

This chain connects TRBV12-3 or TRBV12-4 to TRBJ1-4, with D unresolved. The CDR3 has 13 amino acids. Trimming took 5 bases from V and 2 from J, leaving 6 bases between them. CDR3: CASSKSTNEKLFF. CDR3 DNA sequence: TGTGCCAGCAGTAAATCTACTAATGAAAAACTGTTTTTT.

This chain's CDR3 is CASSLSSRAEAFF. The CDR3 bases are TGTGCCAGCAGTTTATCGAGCAGGGCGGAAGCTTTCTTT. This chain uses TRBV27 with TRBJ1-1; TRBD1 might be the D (5 bases). Germline V gene data show CDR1 as MNHEY and CDR2 as SMNVEV (reference sequence). The CDR3 totals 13 residues. V was pared by 0 bases and J by 8 bases, with 10 bases between.